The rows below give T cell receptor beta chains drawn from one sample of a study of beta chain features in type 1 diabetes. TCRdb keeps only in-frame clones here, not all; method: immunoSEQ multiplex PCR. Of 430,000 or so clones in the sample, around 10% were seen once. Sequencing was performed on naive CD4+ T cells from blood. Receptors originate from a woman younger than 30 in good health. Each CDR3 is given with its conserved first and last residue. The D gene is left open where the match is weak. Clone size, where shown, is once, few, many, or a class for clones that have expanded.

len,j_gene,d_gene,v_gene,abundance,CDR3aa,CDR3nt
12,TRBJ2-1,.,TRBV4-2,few,CASSGANNEQFF,TGTGCCAGCAGCGGGGCTAACAATGAGCAGTTCTTC
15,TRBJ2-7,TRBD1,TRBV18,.,CASSRDRGEPYEQYF,TGTGCCAGCTCAAGGGACAGGGGAGAGCCCTACGAGCAGTACTTC
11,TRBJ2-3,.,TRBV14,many,CASSPGDTQYF,TGTGCCAGCAGCCCAGGGGATACGCAGTATTTT
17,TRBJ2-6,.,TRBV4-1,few,CASSQVGRNSGANVLTF,TGCGCCAGCAGCCAAGTTGGACGGAACTCTGGGGCCAACGTCCTGACTTTC
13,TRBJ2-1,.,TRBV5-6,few,CASSLGMEDEQFF,TGTGCCAGCAGCTTGGGCATGGAGGATGAGCAGTTCTTC
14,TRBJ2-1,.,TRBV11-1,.,CASSRTGLKNEQFF,TGTGCCAGCAGCCGAACGGGACTGAAGAATGAGCAGTTCTTC
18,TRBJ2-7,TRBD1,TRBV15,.,CATSRVFGQGGLGYEQYF,TGTGCCACCAGCAGAGTCTTTGGACAGGGCGGATTGGGCTACGAGCAGTACTTC
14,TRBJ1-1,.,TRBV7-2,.,CASSLPPMNTEAFF,TGTGCCAGCAGCTTACCTCCAATGAACACTGAAGCTTTCTTT
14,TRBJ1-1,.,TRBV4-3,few,CASSQVTLTGEAFF,TGCGCCAGCAGCCAAGTCACCCTGACAGGCGAAGCTTTCTTT
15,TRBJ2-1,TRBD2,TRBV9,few,CASSVRRGEYNEQFF,TGTGCCAGCAGCGTACGACGGGGGGAATACAATGAGCAGTTCTTC
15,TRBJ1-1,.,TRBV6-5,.,CASSYPGRSNTEAFF,TGTGCCAGCAGTTACCCAGGGAGATCGAACACTGAAGCTTTCTTT
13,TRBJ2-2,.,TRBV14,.,CASREQLTGELFF,TGTGCCAGCAGAGAACAACTCACCGGGGAGCTGTTTTTT
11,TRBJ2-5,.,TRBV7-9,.,CASSLGQTQYF,TGTGCCAGCAGCTTAGGTCAGACCCAGTACTTC
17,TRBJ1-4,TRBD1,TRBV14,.,CASSQGLNRGPNEKLFF,TGTGCCAGCAGCCAAGGGTTAAACAGGGGACCTAATGAAAAACTGTTTTTT
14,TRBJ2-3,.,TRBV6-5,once,CASSYSPSTDTQYF,TGTGCCAGCAGTTACTCGCCCAGCACAGATACGCAGTATTTT
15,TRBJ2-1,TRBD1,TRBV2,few,CASSGQGAPYNEQFF,TGTGCCAGCAGCGGCCAGGGGGCCCCCTACAATGAGCAGTTCTTC
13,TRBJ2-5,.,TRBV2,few,CASSGGARETQYF,TGTGCCAGCAGTGGTGGGGCCCGGGAGACCCAGTACTTC
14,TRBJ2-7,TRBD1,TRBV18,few,CASLTPDRGSEQYF,TGTGCCAGCTTGACACCGGACAGGGGAAGCGAGCAGTACTTC
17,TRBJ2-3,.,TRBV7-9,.,CASTMTGVAAPPDTQYF,TGTGCCAGCACCATGACCGGGGTAGCGGCACCCCCAGATACGCAGTATTTT
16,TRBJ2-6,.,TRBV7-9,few,CASGSMGAPGANVLTF,TGTGCCAGCGGATCGATGGGGGCGCCTGGGGCCAACGTCCTGACTTTC
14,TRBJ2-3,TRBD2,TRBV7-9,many,CASSLGLATDTQYF,TGTGCCAGCAGCTTAGGACTAGCAACAGATACGCAGTATTTT
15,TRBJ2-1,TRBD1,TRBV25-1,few,CASGRLDRLDNEQFF,TGTGCCAGCGGACGCCTGGACAGGCTTGACAATGAGCAGTTCTTC
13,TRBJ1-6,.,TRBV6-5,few,CASRTSSNSPLHF,TGTGCCAGCAGGACTAGCAGTAATTCACCCCTCCACTTT
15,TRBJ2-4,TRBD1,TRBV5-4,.,CASSLRTGIKNIQYF,TGTGCCAGCAGCTTACGGACAGGGATTAAAAACATTCAGTACTTC
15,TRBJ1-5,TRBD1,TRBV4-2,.,CASSQKDWTGQPQHF,TGTGCCAGCAGCCAAAAAGACTGGACAGGACAGCCCCAGCATTTT
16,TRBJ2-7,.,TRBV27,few,CASSGRGQPTNYEQYF,TGTGCCAGCAGCGGGAGGGGACAGCCGACAAACTACGAGCAGTACTTC
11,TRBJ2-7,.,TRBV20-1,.,CSARHGGKQYF,TGCAGTGCTAGACACGGTGGGAAGCAGTACTTC
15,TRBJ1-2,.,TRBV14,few,CASSQDARVDYGYTF,TGTGCCAGCAGCCAAGATGCCAGGGTGGACTATGGCTACACCTTC
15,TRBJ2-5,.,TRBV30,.,CAWSVLDRMQETQYF,TGTGCCTGGAGTGTTCTCGACAGGATGCAAGAGACCCAGTACTTC
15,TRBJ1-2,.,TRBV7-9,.,CASSWWGTNSSGYTF,TGTGCCAGCAGCTGGTGGGGGACTAACTCTTCCGGCTACACCTTC
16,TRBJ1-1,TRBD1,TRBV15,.,CASGDRGRGMNTEAFF,TGTGCCAGCGGAGACAGGGGGCGCGGCATGAACACTGAAGCTTTCTTT
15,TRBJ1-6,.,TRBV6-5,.,CASSYERGVYSPLHF,TGTGCCAGCAGTTACGAACGTGGTGTTTATTCACCCCTCCACTTT
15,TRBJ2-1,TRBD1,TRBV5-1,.,CASSAGQGSYNEQFF,TGCGCCAGCAGCGCGGGACAGGGGTCTTACAATGAGCAGTTCTTC
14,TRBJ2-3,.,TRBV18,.,CASSPRRELDTQYF,TGTGCCAGCTCACCTCGGCGGGAATTGGATACGCAGTATTTT
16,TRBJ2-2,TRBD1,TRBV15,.,CATSSRQTGSTGELFF,TGTGCCACCAGCAGCCGTCAGACAGGGAGCACCGGGGAGCTGTTTTTT
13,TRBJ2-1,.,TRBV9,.,CASTRDTYNEQFF,TGTGCCAGCACCAGGGACACCTACAATGAGCAGTTCTTC
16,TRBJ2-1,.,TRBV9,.,CASSDFTGSTYNEQFF,TGTGCCAGCAGCGATTTTACAGGGTCCACCTACAATGAGCAGTTCTTC
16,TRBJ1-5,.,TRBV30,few,CAWSAQIMVPNQPQHF,TGTGCCTGGAGTGCCCAAATCATGGTCCCTAATCAGCCCCAGCATTTT
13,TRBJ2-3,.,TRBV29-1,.,CSVDLGSTDTQYF,TGCAGCGTTGACTTGGGGTCCACAGATACGCAGTATTTT
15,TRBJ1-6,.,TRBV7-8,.,CASSLEFAPNSPLHF,TGTGCCAGCAGCTTAGAGTTTGCGCCAAATTCACCCCTCCACTTT
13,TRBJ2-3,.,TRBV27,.,CASSRTRTDTQYF,TGTGCCAGCAGCCGAACTAGGACAGATACGCAGTATTTT
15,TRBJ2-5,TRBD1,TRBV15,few,CATSQDRGRGETQYF,TGTGCCACCAGCCAGGACAGGGGGCGCGGGGAGACCCAGTACTTC
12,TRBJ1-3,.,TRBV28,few,CASSFAGNTIYF,TGTGCCAGCAGTTTTGCGGGAAACACCATATATTTT
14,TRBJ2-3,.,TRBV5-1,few,CASSLGRSADTQYF,TGCGCCAGCAGCTTGGGCAGGAGCGCAGATACGCAGTATTTT
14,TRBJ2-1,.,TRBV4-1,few,CASSRNAVPNEQFF,TGCGCCAGCAGCCGCAACGCAGTACCCAATGAGCAGTTCTTC